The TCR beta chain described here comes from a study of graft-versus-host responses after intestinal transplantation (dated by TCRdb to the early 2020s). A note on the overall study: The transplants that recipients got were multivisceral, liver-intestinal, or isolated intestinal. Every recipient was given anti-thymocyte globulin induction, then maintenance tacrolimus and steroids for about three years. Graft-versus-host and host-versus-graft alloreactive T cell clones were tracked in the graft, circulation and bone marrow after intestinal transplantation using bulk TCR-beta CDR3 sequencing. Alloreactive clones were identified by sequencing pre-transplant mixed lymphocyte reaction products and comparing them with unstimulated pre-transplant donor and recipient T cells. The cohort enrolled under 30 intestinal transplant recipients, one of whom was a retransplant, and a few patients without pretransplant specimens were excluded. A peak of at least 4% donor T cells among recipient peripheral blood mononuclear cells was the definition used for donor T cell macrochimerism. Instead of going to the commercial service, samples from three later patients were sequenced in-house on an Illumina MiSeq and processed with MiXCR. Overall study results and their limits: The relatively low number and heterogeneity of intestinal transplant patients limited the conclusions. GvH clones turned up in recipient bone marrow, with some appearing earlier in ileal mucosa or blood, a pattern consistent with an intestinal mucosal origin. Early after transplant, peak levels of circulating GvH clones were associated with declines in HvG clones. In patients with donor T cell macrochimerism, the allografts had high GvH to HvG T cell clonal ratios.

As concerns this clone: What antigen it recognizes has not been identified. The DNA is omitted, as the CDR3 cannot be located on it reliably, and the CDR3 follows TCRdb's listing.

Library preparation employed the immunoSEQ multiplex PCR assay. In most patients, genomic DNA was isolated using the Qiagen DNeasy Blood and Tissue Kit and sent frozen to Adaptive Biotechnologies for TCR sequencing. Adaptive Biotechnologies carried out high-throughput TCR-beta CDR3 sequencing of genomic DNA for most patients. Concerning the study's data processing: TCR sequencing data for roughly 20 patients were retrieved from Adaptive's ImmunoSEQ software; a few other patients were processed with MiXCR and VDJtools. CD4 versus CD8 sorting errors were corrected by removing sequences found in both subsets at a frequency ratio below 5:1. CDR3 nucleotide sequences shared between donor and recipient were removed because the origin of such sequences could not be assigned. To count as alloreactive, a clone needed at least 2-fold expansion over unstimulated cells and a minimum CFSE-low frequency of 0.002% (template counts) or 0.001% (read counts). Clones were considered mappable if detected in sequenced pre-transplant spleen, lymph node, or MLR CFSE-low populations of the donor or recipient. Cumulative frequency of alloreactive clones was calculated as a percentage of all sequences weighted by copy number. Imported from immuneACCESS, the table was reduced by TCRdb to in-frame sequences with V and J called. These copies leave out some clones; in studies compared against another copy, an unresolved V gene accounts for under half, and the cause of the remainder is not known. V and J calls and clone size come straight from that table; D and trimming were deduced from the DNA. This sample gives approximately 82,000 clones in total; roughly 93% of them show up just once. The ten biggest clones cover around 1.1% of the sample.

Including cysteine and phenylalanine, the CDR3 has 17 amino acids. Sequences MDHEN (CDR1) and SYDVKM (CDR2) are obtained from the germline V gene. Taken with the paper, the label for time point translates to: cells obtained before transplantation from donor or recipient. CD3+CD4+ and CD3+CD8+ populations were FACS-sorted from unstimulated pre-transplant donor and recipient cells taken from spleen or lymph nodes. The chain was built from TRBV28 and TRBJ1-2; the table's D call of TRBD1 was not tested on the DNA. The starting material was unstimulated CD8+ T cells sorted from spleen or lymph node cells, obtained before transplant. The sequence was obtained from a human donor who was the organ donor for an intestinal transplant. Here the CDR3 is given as CASSSSGQGVLFYGYTF.